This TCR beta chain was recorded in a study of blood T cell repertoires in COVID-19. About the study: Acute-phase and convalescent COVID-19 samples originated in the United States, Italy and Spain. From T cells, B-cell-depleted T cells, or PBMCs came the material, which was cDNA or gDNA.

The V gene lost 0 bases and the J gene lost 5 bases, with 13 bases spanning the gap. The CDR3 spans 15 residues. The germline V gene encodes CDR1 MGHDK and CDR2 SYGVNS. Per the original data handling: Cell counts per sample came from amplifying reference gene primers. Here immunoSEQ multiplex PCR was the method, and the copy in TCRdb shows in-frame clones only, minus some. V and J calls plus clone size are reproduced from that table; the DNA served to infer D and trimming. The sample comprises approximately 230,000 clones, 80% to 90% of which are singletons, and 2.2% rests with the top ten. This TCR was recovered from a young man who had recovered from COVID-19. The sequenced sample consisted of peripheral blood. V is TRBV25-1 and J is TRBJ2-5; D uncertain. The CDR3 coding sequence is TGTGCCAGCAGTGAATATGGGCAGGCCAAGGAGACCCAGTACTTC. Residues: CASSEYGQAKETQYF.